These 21 T cell receptor beta chains originate from one sample sequenced in a study of cytomegalovirus exposure and HLA in healthy donors. In the PCR, 60 Vbeta and 13 Jbeta primers were used. Here immunoSEQ multiplex PCR was the method, and the copy in TCRdb shows in-frame clones only, minus some. This sample carries 150,000 to 200,000 clones, roughly 85% of them seen once, and the ten largest clones take 1%. Sequenced sample: PBMCs. The receptors come from a boy aged 2 to 10 in good health and CMV-seronegative.

J is TRBJ2-2 and V is TRBV7-3; 10 nucleotides agree with TRBD2. CDR1 is SGHTA, CDR2 FQGTGA, per germline. The CDR3 has 15 amino acids. J gave up 5 bases and V 5 bases, and 5 bases lay outside the gene matches. Written as DNA, the CDR3 is TGTGCCAGCAGCCTGGGACTAGCGTTTACCGGGGAGCTGTTTTTT. It yields the protein CASSLGLAFTGELFF. The variable domain in full, completed from reference TRBV7-3 and TRBJ2-2, reads GAGVSQTPSNKVTEKGKYVELRCDPISGHTALYWYRQSLGQGPEFLIYFQGTGAADDSGLPNDRFFAVRPEGSVSTLKIQRTERGDSAVYLCASSLGLAFTGELFFGEGSRLTVL.

As for this clone: The junction departs from germline at one end; a sequencing error may be responsible. The rearrangement links TRBV7-9 to TRBJ1-6; 8 nucleotides line up with TRBD1. Germline V gives CDR1 SEHNR, CDR2 FQNEAQ (reference sequence). The CDR3 has 17 amino acids. The CDR3 DNA reads as TGTTCCAGCAGCTCGACCGGACAGGGCCCGAGGAATTCACCCCTCCACTTT. This encodes CSSSSTGQGPRNSPLHF. The full variable domain, with the rest looked up from reference TRBV7-9 and TRBJ1-6, is DTGVSQNPRHKITKRGQNVTFRCDPISEHNRLYWYRQTLGQGPEFLTYFQNEAQLEKSRLLSDRFSAERPKGSFSTLEIQRTEQGDSAMYLCSSSSTGQGPRNSPLHFGNGTRLTVT.

This clone was observed a single time. J is TRBJ2-3 and V is TRBV7-3; D possibly corresponds to TRBD2 (6 bases). V lost 3 bases and J lost 5, with 12 bases in between. Per germline, CDR1 SGHTA and CDR2 FQGTGA. The CDR3 consists of 14 residues. The chain's CDR3 is CASSFGGTGDTQYF. CDR3 nucleotide sequence: TGTGCCAGCAGCTTTGGCGGGACGGGAGATACGCAGTATTTT.

The chain carries TRBV6-1 and TRBJ2-7; 7 bases align to TRBD1. This CDR3 comprises 14 residues. The junction had 8 bases not matched to a gene; V was cut back by 4 bases and J by 5 bases. CDR1 is MNHNS, CDR2 SASEGT, per germline. In DNA form, the CDR3 reads TGTGCCAGCAGTGTGACGACAGGGATGGACGAGCAGTACTTC. It yields the protein CASSVTTGMDEQYF.

J is TRBJ2-3 and V is TRBV6-5, with TRBD2 identical over 10 bases. V shed 1 base, J shed 0 bases, and the junction held 1 base outside the gene matches. This CDR3 spans 16 amino acids. The germline gives CDR1 MNHEY, CDR2 SVGAGI. In DNA form, the CDR3 reads TGTGCCAGCAGTTACTTTAGCGGGGGGAGCACAGATACGCAGTATTTT. It yields the protein CASSYFSGGSTDTQYF.

This CDR3 reads CASSESGRAGGDTQYF. CDR3 bases: TGTGCCAGCAGTGAATCTGGGCGAGCGGGAGGAGATACGCAGTATTTT. V usage is TRBV2 and J usage is TRBJ2-3; 9 nucleotides align to TRBD2. The CDR3 runs to 16 residues. V dropped 2 bases and J dropped 5; count of bases not matched to a gene: 8. Germline lookup yields CDR1 SNHLY and CDR2 FYNNEI.

The chain has TRBV6-5 and TRBJ2-3, with 8 bases identical to TRBD2. From germline, CDR1 is MNHEY and CDR2 SVGAGI. This CDR3 has 15 residues. With V trimmed by 6 bases and J by 7 bases, 12 bases remained unmatched. Here the CDR3 reads CASSLQRGRPYTQYF. The CDR3 nucleotides read TGTGCCAGCAGCCTGCAGCGGGGGCGCCCCTATACGCAGTATTTT.

This rearrangement joins TRBV29-1 to TRBJ1-1; D uncertain. V lost 3 bases and J 0 bases, leaving 8 bases between the germline ends. This CDR3 has 13 residues. Per germline, CDR1 SQVTM and CDR2 ANQGSEA. CDR3 loop: CSVERRMNTEAFF. DNA for the CDR3: TGCAGCGTTGAGCGGCGGATGAACACTGAAGCTTTCTTT.

This chain uses TRBV6-5 with TRBJ1-4; 7 bases are shared with TRBD1. V gave up 6 bases and J gave up 3 bases; unmatched junction bases: 4. Looked up from germline, CDR1 is MNHEY and CDR2 is SVGAGI. The CDR3 has 14 residues. The CDR3 loop is CASSRQGPNEKLFF. Here the CDR3 DNA reads TGTGCCAGCAGCCGACAGGGCCCTAATGAAAAACTGTTTTTT.

This rearrangement joins TRBV2 to TRBJ2-5; TRBD1 is a possible D gene (6 bases). CDR3 length: 13 amino acids. V was clipped by 7 bases and J by 4 bases, with 13 bases between them. Germline assignment: CDR1 SNHLY and CDR2 FYNNEI. This CDR3 is CASTGQPGETQYF. The CDR3 DNA is TGTGCCAGCACCGGACAGCCGGGAGAGACCCAGTACTTC.

This clone was picked up one time. The chain employs TRBV11-2 and TRBJ2-5; D remains ambiguous. V dropped 5 bases and J dropped 4 bases, with 8 bases sitting between them. CDR1 and CDR2 (germline): SGHAT, FQNNGV. The CDR3 runs 12 residues. The CDR3 spells CASSPPGETQYF. CDR3 DNA sequence: TGTGCCAGCAGCCCACCGGGAGAGACCCAGTACTTC.

V and J are TRBV6-5 and TRBJ2-7; a possible D gene is TRBD2 (5 bases). The germline V and J ends were trimmed by 8 bases and 0 bases, with 11 bases remaining between them. CDR1 is MNHEY, CDR2 SVGAGI, per germline. The length of the CDR3 is 13 residues. CDR3 sequence: CASRGRSSYEQYF. CDR3 sequence (DNA): TGTGCCAGCCGAGGGCGGTCCTCCTACGAGCAGTACTTC.

The chain recombines TRBV5-3 with TRBJ2-7; D may be TRBD1 (5 bases). TRBV5-3 is treated as an ORF (open reading frame) with a function not yet certain. The germline V and J ends were trimmed by 9 bases and 3 bases, with 7 bases remaining between them. The CDR3 is made up of 10 amino acids. The CDR3 DNA is TGTGCCATCGACAGCTACGAGCAGTACGTC. It codes for CAIDSYEQYV.

On this clone itself: The junction departs from germline at one end; a sequencing error may be responsible. The sample holds other DNA sequences that translate to the same CDR3. V and J are TRBV6-1 and TRBJ1-1; TRBD1 matches 8 bases. The CDR3 consists of 13 residues. Per the germline V gene, CDR1 is MNHNS and CDR2 is SASEGT. CDR3 in amino acids: CASSPDRGTEAFF. DNA for the CDR3: TGTGCCAGCAGCCCCGACAGGGGCACTGAAGCCTTCTTT.

This chain connects TRBV28 to TRBJ2-5; 7 positions match TRBD1. V lost 10 bases and J lost 2; bases outside the gene matches: 13. The CDR3 covers 15 residues. Germline V gene data show CDR1 as MDHEN and CDR2 as SYDVKM. CDR3 sequence (DNA): TGTGCCATACTCCCTAACAGGGGTGATCAAGAGACCCAGTACTTC. Residues: CAILPNRGDQETQYF.

This clone has more than one count but fewer than ten. The V gene is TRBV27, the J gene TRBJ1-5; 7 nucleotides agree with TRBD1. CDR1 MNHEY and CDR2 SMNVEV come from the germline V gene (reference sequence). CDR3 length equals 13 residues. Germline trimming cut 1 base from V and 8 bases from J; bases unmatched to any gene: 2. The CDR3 loop is CASSLFTGEPQHF. The DNA for the CDR3 is TGTGCCAGCAGTTTATTCACAGGGGAGCCCCAGCATTTT.

This chain links TRBV28 with TRBJ1-2; D call uncertain. Per the germline V gene, CDR1 is MDHEN and CDR2 is SYDVKM. V gave up 6 bases and J gave up 7 bases, with 9 bases separating them. This CDR3 has 11 residues. CDR3 loop: CASRGGFGYTF. CDR3 nucleotide sequence: TGTGCCAGCAGAGGAGGGTTTGGCTACACCTTC.

The gene calls are TRBV7-3 and TRBJ2-1, with a tentative D call TRBD2 (5 bases). This CDR3 has 14 amino acids. CDR1 SGHTA and CDR2 FQGTGA come from the germline V gene. V was pared by 1 base and J by 9 bases, with 13 bases between. The CDR3 sequence: CASSLIGREGEQFF. The CDR3 nucleotides are TGTGCCAGCAGCTTAATAGGGCGAGAGGGTGAGCAGTTCTTC.

The V gene is TRBV6-6, the J gene TRBJ2-3, with a tentative D call TRBD1 (6 bases). Germline-derived CDR1 and CDR2 are MNHNY and SVGAGI (reference sequence). The CDR3 has 14 residues. The ends were cut back, 6 bases at V and 0 bases at J, with 10 bases in the middle. This CDR3 is CASRKDSSTDTQYF. CDR3 nucleotides: TGTGCCAGCAGGAAGGACAGTAGCACAGATACGCAGTATTTT.

This rearrangement joins TRBV5-1 to TRBJ2-2; TRBD1 is a possible D gene (5 bases). This CDR3 has 13 amino acids. V dropped 1 base and J dropped 8 bases, with 9 bases sitting between them. Germline loops: CDR1 SGHRS, CDR2 YFSETQ. The CDR3: CASSLLDIGELFF. The CDR3 coding sequence is TGCGCCAGCAGCTTGCTGGACATAGGGGAGCTGTTTTTT.

CDR3 region: CASSQHQGGAEAFF. CDR3 nucleotides: TGTGCCAGCAGCCAGCATCAGGGGGGCGCTGAAGCTTTCTTT. This chain joins TRBV14 and TRBJ1-1, with TRBD1 identical over 7 bases. V dropped 3 bases and J dropped 6; count of bases not matched to a gene: 7. Germline CDR1 and CDR2: SGHDN and FVKESK. The CDR3 spans 14 residues.